In its sample, the clone carrying this T cell receptor beta chain was seen many times. Its antigen is unknown. The authors made cDNA by 5'RACE with 10-nucleotide random UMIs. TCRdb itself ran the 5' RACE reads through MiXCR, one entry per CDR3 protein. Of fewer than 85,000 distinct CDR3 sequences in the sample, over 15% were seen once. These data originate in a study of neurological immune-mediated disorders. Regarding the study as a whole: The absence of shared CDR3 amino acid sequences among expanded clones across subjects suggests private repertoires in all groups.

V lost 0 bases and J 3 bases, leaving 13 bases between the germline ends. This CDR3 comprises 16 residues. Germline loops: CDR1 SGHKS, CDR2 YYEKEE (reference sequence). Among the participants, healthy controls were blood bank volunteers in Maryland, USA. Material: PBMCs. The TCR sequence derives from a middle-aged woman in good health. The genes are TRBV5-5 and TRBJ2-1; tentative D call: TRBD1 (6 bases). CDR3 loop: CASSLVGGGLYNEQFF. As DNA, the CDR3 is TGTGCCAGCAGCTTGGTCGGTGGGGGCCTCTACAATGAGCAGTTCTTC.